What follows are 25 T cell receptor beta chains derived from one specimen sequenced in a study of shared clonotypes between healthy human individuals. Sequenced by immunoSEQ multiplex PCR; TCRdb stores in-frame clones only, minus some. The table lists roughly 2.6 million clones, 90% to 95% of them singletons. Sequencing used naive CD4+ T cells sorted from blood. Subset meaning: CD45RA+ positively selected. The source is a man in his late teens or twenties in good health.

The chain recombines TRBV7-9 with TRBJ1-4, with D possibly matching TRBD1 (5 bases). V gave up 1 base and J gave up 5 bases, with 11 bases separating them. The CDR3 runs 15 residues. Germline CDR1 SEHNR, CDR2 FQNEAQ (reference sequence). The CDR3: CASSLEPGPNEKLFF. The DNA of the CDR3 is TGTGCCAGCAGCTTAGAACCGGGACCAAATGAAAAACTGTTTTTT.

The rearrangement joins TRBV6-5 to TRBJ2-7, with 7 positions matching TRBD2. With 5 bases clipped from V and 6 bases from J, the junction kept 10 bases outside the gene matches. CDR1 is MNHEY, CDR2 SVGAGI, per germline. This CDR3 comprises 14 residues. The CDR3 spells CASSRKPSGGEQYF. The CDR3 DNA reads as TGTGCCAGCAGTCGGAAACCGTCGGGGGGCGAGCAGTACTTC.

This chain connects TRBV7-2 to TRBJ2-4; D tentatively fits TRBD1 or TRBD2 (5 bases each). The ends were cut back, 5 bases at V and 12 bases at J, with 23 bases in the middle. Germline CDR1 reads SGHTA; CDR2 reads FQGNSA. This CDR3 has 15 residues. The CDR3 DNA reads TGTGCCAGCAGCCAAATCTTAGCAGGGAGAAGCACTCAGTACTTC. It is translated as CASSQILAGRSTQYF.

The chain employs TRBV9 and TRBJ1-4, with a possible D match to TRBD1 (5 bases). The ends were cut back, 5 bases at V and 0 bases at J, with 11 bases in the middle. Germline V gives CDR1 SGDLS, CDR2 YYNGEE. The length of the CDR3 is 15 residues. The CDR3 nucleotides read TGTGCCAGCAGTCTACAGGCAACAACTAATGAAAAACTGTTTTTT. It encodes CASSLQATTNEKLFF.

The chain uses TRBV12-5 and TRBJ2-2; 7 bases are shared with TRBD1. V gave up 5 bases and J gave up 1 base; unmatched junction bases: 7. In germline, CDR1 is LGHNT, CDR2 FRNRAP. The CDR3 has 16 residues. Written as DNA, the CDR3 is TGTGCTAGTGGTATAACCGGGACAGAGAACACCGGGGAGCTGTTTTTT. As protein: CASGITGTENTGELFF. The whole variable domain, filled in from reference TRBV12-5 and TRBJ2-2, reads DARVTQTPRHKVTEMGQEVTMRCQPILGHNTVFWYRQTMMQGLELLAYFRNRAPLDDSGMPKDRFSAEMPDATLATLKIQPSEPRDSAVYFCASGITGTENTGELFFGEGSRLTVL.

This rearrangement joins TRBV6-5 to TRBJ2-7; 9 nucleotides match TRBD1. V lost 6 bases and J lost 3; bases outside the gene matches: 9. This CDR3 has 15 amino acids. The germline V gene has CDR1 MNHEY and CDR2 SVGAGI. The CDR3 nucleotides read TGTGCCAGCAGCACTCCGGGACAGGGAATCTACGAGCAGTACTTC. Protein: CASSTPGQGIYEQYF.

The chain carries TRBV11-2 and TRBJ1-2; D may be TRBD1 (5 bases). V lost 0 bases, J lost 8 bases, and 13 bases lay in between. CDR3 size: 14 residues. The V gene's germline CDR1 is SGHAT and CDR2 FQNNGV. CDR3 bases: TGTGCCAGCAGCTTAGAAGGGGCTGGAGTGGGCTACACCTTC. Encoded protein: CASSLEGAGVGYTF.

V is TRBV7-9 and J is TRBJ1-3; tentatively, D is TRBD1 (6 bases). This CDR3 spans 14 amino acids. Trimming cost V 6 bases and J 1 base, with 10 bases left between them. Germline lookup yields CDR1 SEHNR and CDR2 FQNEAQ (reference sequence). CDR3 DNA: TGTGCCAGCAGGGAACAGGGTTCTGGAAACACCATATATTTT. Protein: CASREQGSGNTIYF.

The chain carries TRBV10-3 and TRBJ1-2; 7 nucleotides match TRBD1. Germline CDR1 reads ENHRY; CDR2 reads SYGVKD. There are 15 residues in the CDR3. The J segment lost 6 bases and the V segment lost 5 bases, leaving 12 bases of the junction unmatched. The CDR3, as DNA: TGTGCCATCAGTCTCCAGTCGGGGACAGTGGATGGCTACACCTTC. Its translation is CAISLQSGTVDGYTF.

V is TRBV7-8 and J is TRBJ2-7, with D possibly called TRBD1 or TRBD2 (5 bases each). This CDR3 comprises 14 residues. Germline loops: CDR1 SGHVS, CDR2 FQNEAQ. Trimming removed 5 bases from V and 2 bases from J, with 13 bases in between. CDR3 region: CASSPGTGPYEQYF. DNA of the CDR3: TGTGCCAGCAGCCCCGGGACGGGGCCCTACGAGCAGTACTTC. The whole variable domain, filled in from reference TRBV7-8 and TRBJ2-7, reads GAGVSQSPRYKVAKRGQDVALRCDPISGHVSLFWYQQALGQGPEFLTYFQNEAQLDKSGLPSDRFFAERPEGSVSTLKIQRTQQEDSAVYLCASSPGTGPYEQYFGPGTRLTVT.

This rearrangement joins TRBV4-3 to TRBJ1-6; 9 bases agree with TRBD1. This CDR3 region has 18 residues. The ends lost 0 bases at V and 10 bases at J; junction bases unmatched: 13. Germline V lookup: CDR1 LGHNA, CDR2 YSLEER. This chain's CDR3 is CASSQEVTGTGLSSPLHF. CDR3 in DNA: TGCGCCAGCAGCCAAGAGGTCACCGGGACAGGGCTCTCCTCACCCCTCCACTTT.

The chain employs TRBV4-1 and TRBJ2-7; unclear D gene. The CDR3 consists of 16 residues. CDR1 is MGHRA, CDR2 YSYEKL, per germline. Trimming stripped 4 bases from V and 1 base from J, with 17 bases between. The CDR3, as DNA: TGCGCCAGCAGCCTCACCTGGGCACAGAAGTCCTACGAGCAGTACTTC. It encodes CASSLTWAQKSYEQYF.

A word on this clone: Other nucleotide sequences from this sample produce the same CDR3. J is TRBJ2-7 and V is TRBV18; D is perhaps TRBD2 (6 bases). The length of the CDR3 is 14 residues. V lost 3 bases and J 3 bases, leaving 12 bases between the germline ends. In germline, CDR1 is KGHSH, CDR2 LQKENI. CDR3 coding DNA: TGTGCCAGCTCACCGGGACGGGGGAGCTACGAGCAGTACTTC. Translated: CASSPGRGSYEQYF.

The rearrangement joins TRBV27 to TRBJ1-1, with 8 bases matching TRBD1. CDR3 length equals 19 residues. Germline assignment: CDR1 MNHEY and CDR2 SMNVEV (reference sequence). V trimming: 5 bases; J trimming: 3 bases; junction bases outside the gene matches: 20. The CDR3 sequence is CASSPTRTGTAGVHTEAFF. DNA of the CDR3: TGTGCCAGCAGTCCTACCCGGACAGGGACGGCTGGAGTGCACACTGAAGCTTTCTTT.

In DNA, the CDR3 is TGTGCCAGCATCTCAGGGACTAGCGAGATTGGTGAGACCCAGTACTTC. It specifies CASISGTSEIGETQYF. V and J are TRBV7-8 and TRBJ2-5, with 10 bases matching TRBD2. The CDR3 extends over 16 amino acids. V lost 7 bases, J lost 5 bases, and 13 bases stayed unmatched. The germline CDR1 and CDR2 sequences are SGHVS and FQNEAQ.

The V and J genes are TRBV6-1 and TRBJ1-5; D gene uncertain. The CDR3 is made up of 14 amino acids. The ends were cut back, 0 bases at V and 3 bases at J, with 6 bases in the middle. Germline CDR1 reads MNHNS; CDR2 reads SASEGT. The CDR3 sequence is CASSEAIFNQPQHF. The CDR3 nucleotides read TGTGCCAGCAGTGAAGCGATTTTCAATCAGCCCCAGCATTTT.

In the case of this clone: Different DNA sequences within this sample yield the same CDR3. The chain links TRBV5-1 to TRBJ2-5, with D unresolved. This CDR3 contains 12 residues. Trimming pared 0 bases from V and 7 bases from J, leaving 7 bases between. CDR1 SGHRS and CDR2 YFSETQ come from the germline V gene. In DNA, the CDR3 is TGCGCCAGCAGCTTGGACCGAGGGACCCAGTACTTC. Amino acids: CASSLDRGTQYF.

Only a few counts were recorded for this clone. The rearrangement links TRBV11-2 to TRBJ1-5; TRBD1 agrees at 8 bases. The CDR3 contains 16 residues. The J segment lost 2 bases and the V segment lost 5 bases, leaving 8 bases of the junction unmatched. Germline loops: CDR1 SGHAT, CDR2 FQNNGV. The DNA of the CDR3 is TGTGCCAGCAGCCCAGGGGGCGCGAATGGCAATCAGCCCCAGCATTTT. This encodes CASSPGGANGNQPQHF.

The gene calls are TRBV7-3 and TRBJ1-2, with a possible D match to TRBD1 (5 bases). CDR1 and CDR2 (germline): SGHTA, FQGTGA. There are 13 residues in the CDR3. Trimming left V 3 bases short and J 6 bases short, with 11 bases between. In DNA form, the CDR3 reads TGTGCCAGCAGCTTTCAGGGAGGTCATGGCTACACCTTC. Its translation: CASSFQGGHGYTF.

This clone appeared once. The V and J genes are TRBV5-5 and TRBJ2-7; D assignment may be TRBD1 or TRBD2 (6 bases each). The germline V and J ends were trimmed by 2 bases and 5 bases, with 11 bases remaining between them. Germline loops: CDR1 SGHKS, CDR2 YYEKEE (reference sequence). This CDR3 has 13 amino acids. CDR3 bases: TGTGCCAGCAGCTTCCTACGGGGGCACGAGCAGTACTTC. Translated: CASSFLRGHEQYF. Based on the CDR3 plus reference TRBV5-5 and TRBJ2-7, the full variable domain is DAGVTQSPTHLIKTRGQQVTLRCSPISGHKSVSWYQQVLGQGPQFIFQYYEKEERGRGNFPDRFSARQFPNYSSELNVNALLLGDSALYLCASSFLRGHEQYFGPGTRLTVT.

The V gene is TRBV4-1, the J gene TRBJ2-1; 8 bases are a match to TRBD2. Germline-derived CDR1 and CDR2 are MGHRA and YSYEKL. J gave up 5 bases and V 3 bases, and 6 bases lay outside the gene matches. The CDR3 is made up of 15 amino acids. CDR3 bases: TGCGCCAGCAGCCAGCTAGGACTAGCCGACAATGAGCAGTTCTTC. The encoded protein is CASSQLGLADNEQFF.

For the CDR3, the DNA is TGCAGCGTTGAAAGTAGCAGAGATTTTTATGGCTACACCTTC. Translation gives CSVESSRDFYGYTF. V and J are TRBV29-1 and TRBJ1-2; the D is unclear. V was cut by 2 bases and J by 5 bases, with 15 bases left in between. CDR1 SQVTM and CDR2 ANQGSEA come from the germline V gene. The CDR3 contains 14 residues.

For the CDR3, the DNA is TGTGCCAGCACGTCACAGGGGTCGAGCAATCAGCCCCAGCATTTT. Translating it yields CASTSQGSSNQPQHF. This chain joins TRBV18 and TRBJ1-5; 7 positions match TRBD1. The length of the CDR3 is 15 residues. The germline CDR1 and CDR2 sequences are KGHSH and LQKENI. The V segment lost 8 bases and the J segment 1 base; nucleotides outside the gene matches: 8.

The count of this clone is one. The V call is TRBV19, the J call TRBJ1-6, with 7 bases matching TRBD1. The CDR3 spans 17 residues. The V segment lost 5 bases and the J segment 8 bases; nucleotides outside the gene matches: 15. CDR1 LNHDA and CDR2 SQIVND come from the germline V gene (reference sequence). CDR3 coding DNA: TGTGCCAGTAGTCTTCGATCCCCACAGGGGCGAGATTCACCCCTCCACTTT. Translation gives CASSLRSPQGRDSPLHF. Together with reference TRBV19 and TRBJ1-6, the CDR3 gives the full variable domain: DGGITQSPKYLFRKEGQNVTLSCEQNLNHDAMYWYRQDPGQGLRLIYYSQIVNDFQKGDIAEGYSVSREKKESFPLTVTSAQKNPTAFYLCASSLRSPQGRDSPLHFGNGTRLTVT.

Notes on this clone: The same CDR3 also results from other DNA sequences found in this sample. The CDR3 protein is CASSLLGDQPQHF. For the CDR3, the DNA is TGTGCCAGCAGCTTGTTGGGGGATCAGCCCCAGCATTTT. The chain joins TRBV7-8 to TRBJ1-5, with TRBD1 as a possible D gene (5 bases). Trimming removed 3 bases at V and 5 bases at J, with 8 bases between. Per germline, CDR1 SGHVS and CDR2 FQNEAQ. The CDR3 runs to 13 residues.